This T cell receptor (beta chain) was documented in a study of blood T cell repertoires in COVID-19. Clones were sequenced by immunoSEQ multiplex PCR, and TCRdb holds only the in-frame ones, with some missing. This table holds about 220,000 clones, 84% found once. Cohort 3 donors were reported recovered after two negative PCRs, clearance, or symptom resolution. Source material: PBMCs or T cells enriched from blood (not recorded which). The source is a middle-aged woman who had recovered from COVID-19.

The CDR3 loop is CASSYSLAGESGLTDTQYF. CDR3 DNA sequence: TGTGCCAGCAGTTACTCACTAGCGGGAGAGTCGGGGCTCACAGATACGCAGTATTTT. The gene calls are TRBV6-2 or TRBV6-3 and TRBJ2-3; 11 nucleotides align to TRBD2. CDR1 and CDR2 from the germline V gene are MNHEY and SVGEGT. The CDR3 has 19 amino acids. J gave up 2 bases and V 0 bases, and 10 bases lay outside the gene matches.